This entry lists 23 T cell receptor beta chains sequenced from one sample in a study of blood T cells in healthy people across ages. Alongside a J-beta primer mix, a sample-barcoded 5' primer served in a second PCR lasting roughly 7 to 11 cycles. Via MiXCR, TCRdb re-called the 5' RACE reads, giving one row per CDR3 protein. The data contain 600,000 to 800,000 distinct CDR3 sequences, about 50% of them seen just once; the ten biggest clones take up about 13%. Sequencing input: blood. Source of these receptors: a woman older than 75 in good health.

V is TRBV5-1 and J is TRBJ2-2; TRBD1 aligns across 9 bases. From germline, CDR1 is SGHRS and CDR2 YFSETQ. The CDR3 has 16 amino acids. The V and J ends lost 0 bases and 6 bases, in that order; junction bases with no gene match: 6. The CDR3 spells CASSLDGQGRSGELFF. CDR3 in DNA: TGCGCCAGCAGCTTGGATGGACAGGGGAGGTCCGGGGAGCTGTTTTTT.

The count of this clonotype is one. The gene calls are TRBV27 and TRBJ1-2; D is perhaps TRBD1 (5 bases). This CDR3 contains 13 residues. V was clipped by 6 bases and J by 5 bases, with 13 bases between them. Germline CDR1 is MNHEY and CDR2 is SMNVEV (reference sequence). In nucleotides, the CDR3 is TGTGCCAGCAGACCCGACAGTTTATATGGCTACACCTTC. Its protein product is CASRPDSLYGYTF.

This clonotype was seen many times. The chain links TRBV30 to TRBJ1-5; D not certain. The germline V and J ends were trimmed by 0 bases and 3 bases, with 6 bases remaining between them. The germline V gene has CDR1 GTSNPN and CDR2 SVGIG (reference sequence). This CDR3 has 13 residues. The CDR3 DNA sequence: TGTGCCTGGAGTGTAGGGTCCAATCAGCCCCAGCATTTT. It is translated as CAWSVGSNQPQHF.

This clonotype was counted once. V usage is TRBV7-6 and J usage is TRBJ1-1, with a possible D match to TRBD1 (5 bases). There are 14 residues in the CDR3. V lost 2 bases to trimming and J lost 6 bases, with 13 bases between them. Germline CDR1 reads SGHVS; CDR2 reads FNYEAQ. CDR3 sequence: CASSLYGREAEAFF. CDR3 in DNA: TGTGCCAGCAGCTTATACGGCAGGGAGGCTGAAGCTTTCTTT.

This clonotype turned up a few times. The rearrangement uses TRBV7-2 and TRBJ1-5; unclear D gene. The length of the CDR3 is 15 residues. The ends were cut back, 8 bases at V and 0 bases at J, with 14 bases in the middle. Per germline, CDR1 SGHTA and CDR2 FQGNSA. The CDR3 region is CASEPGGSSNQPQHF. The CDR3 DNA sequence: TGTGCCAGCGAACCGGGCGGGAGTAGCAATCAGCCCCAGCATTTT.

This clonotype was counted many times. V usage is TRBV15 and J usage is TRBJ2-1; D gene ambiguous. CDR3 size: 13 residues. Per germline, CDR1 LNHNV and CDR2 YYDKDF (reference sequence). Trimming stripped 3 bases from V and 3 bases from J, with 6 bases between. The CDR3 here is CATSSRVYNEQFF. CDR3 in DNA: TGTGCCACCAGCAGTCGGGTCTACAATGAGCAGTTCTTC. Complete variable domain (other parts from reference TRBV15 and TRBJ2-1): DAMVIQNPRYQVTQFGKPVTLSCSQTLNHNVMYWYQQKSSQAPKLLFHYYDKDFNNEADTPDNFQSRRPNTSFCFLDIRSPGLGDTAMYLCATSSRVYNEQFFGPGTRLTVL.

In its sample, this clonotype was seen many times. The CDR3 here is CASSSRDIYGYTF. DNA of the CDR3: TGTGCCAGCAGTTCCCGGGACATCTATGGCTACACCTTC. The J gene is TRBJ1-2, the V gene TRBV28, with a weak D call TRBD1 (6 bases). The CDR3 is made up of 13 amino acids. Germline V CDR1 and CDR2: MDHEN, SYDVKM. V lost 4 bases, J lost 4 bases, and 10 bases lay in between.

This chain joins TRBV20-1 and TRBJ2-5, with TRBD2 identical over 8 bases. The CDR3 is 14 amino acids. J was trimmed by 3 bases and V by 3 bases; bases with no gene match: 6. Looked up from germline, CDR1 is DFQATT and CDR2 is SNEGSKA (reference sequence). The CDR3 here is CSASRSGSKETQYF. The CDR3, as DNA: TGCAGTGCTAGTCGGAGCGGGAGTAAAGAGACCCAGTACTTC.

This clonotype showed up many times. This rearrangement joins TRBV6-5 to TRBJ2-3, with TRBD2 matching over 7 bases. V gave up 2 bases and J gave up 2 bases; unmatched junction bases: 4. Looked up from germline, CDR1 is MNHEY and CDR2 is SVGAGI. CDR3 size: 15 residues. The CDR3 sequence: CASSYLRGNTDTQYF. In DNA form, the CDR3 reads TGTGCCAGCAGTTACCTGCGGGGGAACACAGATACGCAGTATTTT.

This clonotype was detected a few times. The V gene is TRBV6-6, the J gene TRBJ1-5; TRBD1 aligns across 7 bases. There are 15 residues in the CDR3. Trimming removed 6 bases from V and 2 bases from J; junction bases left unmatched: 7. Looked up from germline, CDR1 is MNHNY and CDR2 is SVGAGI (reference sequence). CDR3 bases: TGTGCCAGCAGAGAGACAGGGTCGGGCAATCAGCCCCAGCATTTT. It yields the protein CASRETGSGNQPQHF.

Turning to this clonotype: A read error may be the cause here, since a much bigger clone is one base away. The chain is built from TRBV7-9 and TRBJ1-2, with 7 nucleotides matching TRBD1. CDR1 and CDR2 (germline): SEHNR, FQNEAQ (reference sequence). CDR3 length equals 14 residues. The DNA for the CDR3 is TGTGCCAGCAACCGGGACAGTACTAACTATGGCTACATCTTC. Translated: CASNRDSTNYGYIF.

This clonotype appeared many times. The chain is built from TRBV5-1 and TRBJ2-7, with D unresolved. CDR1 and CDR2 from the germline V gene are SGHRS and YFSETQ. Trimming stripped 0 bases from V and 6 bases from J, with 13 bases between. The CDR3 runs 14 residues. The DNA of the CDR3 is TGCGCCAGCAGCTTGGCTTTATCAGGCGGCGAGCAGTACTTC. Translating it yields CASSLALSGGEQYF.

This clonotype came up many times. V gene TRBV29-1 combines with J gene TRBJ1-2; 7 bases line up with TRBD1. The germline V gene encodes CDR1 SQVTM and CDR2 ANQGSEA. This CDR3 comprises 15 residues. The V gene end was trimmed by 6 bases and the J gene end by 3 bases; junction bases not matched to a gene: 13. The CDR3 DNA reads TGCAGCGTCCGAGGGGGCGGGGAGATGGACTATGGCTACACCTTC. Protein sequence: CSVRGGGEMDYGYTF.

This clonotype was detected ten times or more. The chain is built from TRBV2 and TRBJ2-6, with 7 positions matching TRBD2. The germline V gene encodes CDR1 SNHLY and CDR2 FYNNEI. The CDR3 extends over 14 amino acids. Trimming took 6 bases from V and 1 from J; bases not matched to a gene: 0. CDR3 DNA: TGTGCCAGCAGACTAGCGTCTGGGGCCAACGTCCTGACTTTC. Translation: CASRLASGANVLTF.

V usage is TRBV6-5 and J usage is TRBJ1-2; D possibly corresponds to TRBD1 (5 bases). Per germline, CDR1 MNHEY and CDR2 SVGAGI. With 6 bases removed from V and 6 bases from J, the gap between germline ends came to 11 bases. The CDR3 totals 12 residues. The CDR3 reads CASRYGGDGYTF. The CDR3 DNA is TGTGCCAGCAGGTACGGGGGGGATGGCTACACCTTC.

Concerning this clonotype itself: A much larger clone differs by one base, so this may be a read error. The chain links TRBV27 to TRBJ2-2; D gene ambiguous. The CDR3 totals 15 residues. Germline CDR1 MNHEY, CDR2 SMNVEV (reference sequence). DNA of the CDR3: TGTACCAGCAGTTTAGAAGGGATAAACACCGGGGAGCTGTTTTTT. The encoded protein is CTSSLEGINTGELFF.

This clonotype was seen a few times. This may arise from a read error, as a much more abundant clone is one base away. The chain joins TRBV5-1 to TRBJ2-5; D ambiguous. The CDR3 loop spans 14 amino acids. The germline gives CDR1 SGHRS, CDR2 YFSETQ. V lost 0 bases to trimming and J lost 11 bases, with 17 bases between them. The CDR3 DNA sequence: TGCGCCAGCAGCTTGGATCCAGCTTACAATGAGCAGTACTTC. This translates into CASSLDPAYNEQYF.

The genes are TRBV10-3 and TRBJ2-4, with D perhaps matching TRBD2 (6 bases). The closer fit of TRBJ2-7 to the DNA end suggests the J call may be wrong. This CDR3 region has 14 residues. Germline V gene lookup returns CDR1 ENHRY and CDR2 SYGVKD. This CDR3 reads CAINRGTLSNEQYF. CDR3 sequence (DNA): TGTGCCATCAATCGCGGGACCCTCTCAAACGAGCAGTACTTC.

Only a few counts were recorded for this clonotype. The chain uses TRBV29-1 and TRBJ1-2; D possibly corresponds to TRBD1 (6 bases). V was trimmed by 7 bases and J by 4 bases, leaving 16 bases between them. CDR1 and CDR2 from the germline V gene are SQVTM and ANQGSEA. The CDR3 is 13 amino acids. The DNA of the CDR3 is TGCAGCGCAGTTTGGGGGGCCTCCTATGGCTACACCTTC. The encoded protein is CSAVWGASYGYTF.

In the case of this clonotype: A much more abundant neighbour one base away suggests this may be a read error. This sequence joins TRBV10-3 and TRBJ2-4, with D perhaps matching TRBD2 (6 bases). V was clipped by 4 bases and J by 13 bases, with 23 bases between them. Germline V gene lookup returns CDR1 ENHRY and CDR2 SYGVKD. This CDR3 contains 15 residues. The CDR3 nucleotides read TGTGCCATCAGTGGCACGGGGGAGTTCCTTCGTGAGCAGTACTTC. Amino acids: CAISGTGEFLREQYF.

This clonotype was seen a few times. The CDR3 protein is CSARDSGYGYTF. The CDR3 region has the DNA TGCAGTGCTAGAGACAGCGGCTATGGCTACACCTTC. The J gene is TRBJ1-2, the V gene TRBV20-1; D is ambiguous. The germline V gene encodes CDR1 DFQATT and CDR2 SNEGSKA (reference sequence). This CDR3 comprises 12 residues. Trimming stripped 0 bases from V and 4 bases from J, with 6 bases between.

The rearrangement uses TRBV11-2 and TRBJ1-2, with D perhaps TRBD1 (6 bases). Germline V gives CDR1 SGHAT, CDR2 FQNNGV. V lost 0 bases and J lost 3, with 17 bases in between. The CDR3 extends over 17 amino acids. Here the CDR3 reads CASSLDRWPGGYYGYTF. The CDR3 coding sequence is TGTGCCAGCAGCTTAGATCGGTGGCCGGGGGGCTACTATGGCTACACCTTC. The complete variable domain, with remaining parts taken from reference TRBV11-2 and TRBJ1-2, reads EAGVAQSPRYKIIEKRQSVAFWCNPISGHATLYWYQQILGQGPKLLIQFQNNGVVDDSQLPKDRFSAERLKGVDSTLKIQPAKLEDSAVYLCASSLDRWPGGYYGYTFGSGTRLTVV.

The CDR3 DNA follows: TGTGCCAGCAGCCCACAGAGCTCTGGAAACACCATATATTTT. It yields the protein CASSPQSSGNTIYF. This sequence joins TRBV3-1 and TRBJ1-3; no clear D. Trimming took 4 bases from V and 0 from J, leaving 7 bases between them. The germline CDR1 and CDR2 sequences are LGHDT and YNNKEL (reference sequence). There are 14 residues in the CDR3.